This T cell receptor (beta chain) was found in a study of blood T cell repertoires in COVID-19. The CDR3 totals 16 residues. Unmatched junction bases numbered 6, after V lost 0 bases and J lost 10 bases. The germline gives CDR1 MGHRA, CDR2 YSYEKL. Only in-frame clones appear in the TCRdb table, and some are missing; sequencing was by immunoSEQ multiplex PCR. Among approximately 530,000 clones listed, 85% to 90% were seen once. The chain is built from TRBV4-1 and TRBJ2-1; 13 positions agree with TRBD2. The source material was peripheral blood. This TCR was recovered from a woman between 50 and 59 years old with COVID-19, enrolled during active disease. In DNA, the CDR3 is TGCGCCAGCAGCCAAGAACGACTAGCGGGGGGCAACGAGCAGTTCTTC. It codes for CASSQERLAGGNEQFF.